The 32 T cell receptor beta chains presented below share a single source sample, sequenced in a study of blood T cell repertoires in COVID-19. Produced via immunoSEQ multiplex PCR; TCRdb's table is partial and in-frame only. The repertoire holds about 74,000 clones, with around 90% as singletons. Material: peripheral blood. The receptors shown here come from a human donor in a cohort sampled during active COVID-19.

The V gene is TRBV20-1, the J gene TRBJ2-2; 9 bases agree with TRBD2. V was pared by 3 bases and J by 2 bases, with 7 bases of the junction left unmatched. The length of the CDR3 is 16 residues. Germline V CDR1 and CDR2: DFQATT, SNEGSKA (reference sequence). CDR3 region: CSASGGLARNTGELFF. In DNA form, the CDR3 reads TGCAGTGCTAGTGGAGGACTAGCGCGTAACACCGGGGAGCTGTTTTTT.

The chain has TRBV7-2 and TRBJ1-3; 9 bases agree with TRBD1. The ends lost 0 bases at V and 4 bases at J; junction bases unmatched: 4. The CDR3 sequence is 16 residues long. Germline values: CDR1 SGHTA, CDR2 FQGNSA. CDR3: CASSLAGTGTGNTIYF. The CDR3 nucleotides read TGTGCCAGCAGCTTAGCGGGGACAGGGACCGGAAACACCATATATTTT.

As concerns this clone: Other nucleotide sequences from this sample produce the same CDR3. This rearrangement joins TRBV6-2 or TRBV6-3 to TRBJ2-1; no clear D gene. V lost 0 bases to trimming and J lost 4 bases, with 10 bases between them. Germline CDR1 MNHEY, CDR2 SVGEGT. This CDR3 spans 15 amino acids. As DNA, the CDR3 is TGTGCCAGCAGTTACTCTGGTGGGCAGTACAATGAGCAGTTCTTC. Translating gives CASSYSGGQYNEQFF.

The gene calls are TRBV9 and TRBJ1-6, with 9 nucleotides matching TRBD1. This CDR3 is 17 amino acids long. The V segment lost 0 bases and the J segment 10 bases; nucleotides outside the gene matches: 11. Germline CDR1 SGDLS, CDR2 YYNGEE. Here the CDR3 DNA reads TGTGCCAGCAGCGTAGGTCGGGACAGGGCAGATCGGTCACCCCTCCACTTT. Its translation is CASSVGRDRADRSPLHF.

This clone turned up a few times. CDR3 in amino acids: CASSTDRQGLWPQHF. The CDR3 DNA follows: TGTGCCAGTAGTACCGATCGACAGGGCCTTTGGCCCCAGCATTTT. The rearrangement uses TRBV19 and TRBJ1-5; 7 positions agree with TRBD1. Germline CDR1 reads LNHDA; CDR2 reads SQIVND (reference sequence). This CDR3 has 15 amino acids. Trimming took 4 bases from V and 9 from J; bases not matched to a gene: 12.

This clone was seen only a few times. V usage is TRBV5-1 and J usage is TRBJ2-7; 7 nucleotides align to TRBD2. V lost 1 base and J lost 0; bases outside the gene matches: 4. The germline V gene encodes CDR1 SGHRS and CDR2 YFSETQ. This CDR3 is 15 amino acids long. CDR3 residues: CASSLSGGGSYEQYF. The CDR3 coding sequence is TGCGCCAGCAGCTTGAGCGGCGGGGGCTCCTACGAGCAGTACTTC.

V and J are TRBV6-6 and TRBJ2-2; no reliable D call. CDR1 MNHNY and CDR2 SVGAGI come from the germline V gene (reference sequence). Between the trimmed V and J ends, which lost 3 bases and 0 bases, there was a span of 11 bases. This CDR3 spans 16 amino acids. This chain's CDR3 is CASSYMPITNTGELFF. CDR3 coding DNA: TGTGCCAGCAGTTATATGCCTATCACGAACACCGGGGAGCTGTTTTTT.

This chain uses TRBV6-2 or TRBV6-3 with TRBJ1-5; D is ambiguous. V lost 0 bases and J 9 bases, leaving 12 bases between the germline ends. CDR3 length equals 14 residues. Germline V lookup: CDR1 MNHEY, CDR2 SVGEGT. CDR3 DNA sequence: TGTGCCAGCAGTTACTCGACTTTGCACTCGCCCCAGCATTTT. Translated: CASSYSTLHSPQHF.

The chain combines TRBV27 with TRBJ2-3, with 14 positions matching TRBD2. Germline CDR1 MNHEY, CDR2 SMNVEV (reference sequence). CDR3 length: 17 amino acids. J gave up 10 bases and V 6 bases, and 15 bases lay outside the gene matches. In nucleotides, the CDR3 is TGTGCCAGCAGCCCCGGGACTAGCGGGAGTTTGGGGGTTGCGCAGTATTTT. This translates into CASSPGTSGSLGVAQYF.

The chain has TRBV6-6 and TRBJ2-7; 8 bases line up with TRBD2. Germline lookup yields CDR1 MNHNY and CDR2 SVGAGI (reference sequence). The CDR3 has 15 residues. The V and J ends lost 6 bases and 2 bases, in that order; junction bases with no gene match: 9. In DNA, the CDR3 is TGTGCCAGCAGCTCCCGGACTAGCCGACCCTACGAGCAGTACTTC. The encoded protein is CASSSRTSRPYEQYF.

The chain couples TRBV20-1 to TRBJ2-5, with D perhaps matching TRBD2 (5 bases). The V end was cut by 3 bases, the J end by 4 bases, with 12 bases between. CDR1 is DFQATT and CDR2 is SNEGSKA in the germline V gene (reference sequence). The CDR3 totals 13 residues. The CDR3 coding sequence is TGCAGTGCTAGTGCAGAGGCGGGAGAGACCCAGTACTTC. This gives the protein CSASAEAGETQYF.

The table lists this clone with a few counts. The V gene is TRBV4-3, the J gene TRBJ1-6, with D possibly TRBD1 on 5 matching bases. The CDR3 is made up of 16 amino acids. Germline V CDR1 and CDR2: LGHNA, YSLEER. The V and J ends lost 0 bases and 10 bases respectively, with 16 bases between them. The CDR3 bases are TGCGCCAGCAGCCAAGAATGGGGCAGCGGGTCCTCACCCCTCCACTTT. Translating it yields CASSQEWGSGSSPLHF.

V gene TRBV28 combines with J gene TRBJ2-7, with 8 bases lining up with TRBD1. The CDR3 runs to 15 residues. V dropped 5 bases and J dropped 0; count of bases not matched to a gene: 6. From germline, CDR1 is MDHEN and CDR2 SYDVKM. CDR3 residues: CASSKTGTGSYEQYF. The CDR3 nucleotides read TGTGCCAGCAGTAAAACCGGGACAGGCTCCTACGAGCAGTACTTC.

The V and J genes are TRBV5-1 and TRBJ1-6; possible D gene TRBD1, 6 bases. V lost 7 bases and J 7 bases, leaving 24 bases between the germline ends. The germline V gene encodes CDR1 SGHRS and CDR2 YFSETQ. CDR3 length equals 17 residues. CDR3 region: CASSLGGGRASNSPLHF. CDR3 in DNA: TGCGCCAGCTCCCTGGGAGGGGGACGGGCGTCCAATTCACCCCTCCACTTT.

This clone occurred once. The DNA for the CDR3 is TGCGCCAGCAGCCAACCCTTCATCAGGATAGTGGTATCAGATACGCAGTATTTT. It translates to CASSQPFIRIVVSDTQYF. This rearrangement joins TRBV4-3 to TRBJ2-3; D is unclear. Germline-derived CDR1 and CDR2 are LGHNA and YSLEER. Trimming removed 2 bases from V and 4 bases from J, with 22 bases in between. CDR3 length: 18 amino acids.

The CDR3 DNA sequence: TGTGCCAGCAGAAGCCTAGCAGACTCTTACGAGCAGTACTTC. Translated: CASRSLADSYEQYF. The chain recombines TRBV7-9 with TRBJ2-7; TRBD2 might be the D (5 bases). Germline CDR1 is SEHNR and CDR2 is FQNEAQ (reference sequence). This CDR3 has 14 amino acids. The ends were cut back, 6 bases at V and 4 bases at J, with 16 bases in the middle.

The gene calls are TRBV24-1 and TRBJ2-7, with a tentative D call TRBD1 (6 bases). The germline V and J ends were trimmed by 7 bases and 5 bases, with 11 bases remaining between them. Germline CDR1 reads KGHDR; CDR2 reads SFDVKD. CDR3 length: 12 amino acids. The CDR3 reads CATSITGHEQYF. The CDR3 region has the DNA TGTGCCACCAGCATTACAGGGCACGAGCAGTACTTC.

A few counts support this clone. The rearrangement uses TRBV5-6 and TRBJ1-6, with D possibly being TRBD1 (6 bases). The CDR3 is 15 residues long. Germline CDR1 reads SGHDT; CDR2 reads YYEEEE. Trimming cost V 3 bases and J 9 bases, with 16 bases left between them. Here the CDR3 DNA reads TGTGCCAGCAGCTCCTCAGGGGTTGAAGGTTCACCCCTCCACTTT. Translating gives CASSSSGVEGSPLHF.

The chain has TRBV11-2 and TRBJ2-7; no firm D call. The CDR3 loop spans 14 amino acids. Trimming cost V 3 bases and J 0 bases, with 9 bases left between them. The germline CDR1 and CDR2 sequences are SGHAT and FQNNGV. The chain's CDR3 is CASSFQRSSYEQYF. The CDR3 coding sequence is TGTGCCAGCAGCTTTCAAAGGAGCTCCTACGAGCAGTACTTC.

The chain carries TRBV6-5 and TRBJ2-6, with a tentative D call TRBD2 (5 bases). Germline loops: CDR1 MNHEY, CDR2 SVGAGI. Trimming stripped 4 bases from V and 2 bases from J, with 9 bases between. CDR3 length equals 15 residues. The CDR3 DNA reads as TGTGCCAGCAGTTCGCCGGGGACTGGGGCCAACGTCCTGACTTTC. Protein sequence: CASSSPGTGANVLTF.

The chain recombines TRBV7-8 with TRBJ1-2; D unresolved. The CDR3 length is 12 residues. Between the trimmed V and J ends, which lost 5 bases and 8 bases, there was a span of 12 bases. Germline CDR1 is SGHVS and CDR2 is FQNEAQ. For the CDR3, the DNA is TGTGCCAGCAGCCCCCATTCGGGAGGCTACACCTTC. This encodes CASSPHSGGYTF. Full variable domain (outside the CDR3, taken from reference TRBV7-8 and TRBJ1-2): GAGVSQSPRYKVAKRGQDVALRCDPISGHVSLFWYQQALGQGPEFLTYFQNEAQLDKSGLPSDRFFAERPEGSVSTLKIQRTQQEDSAVYLCASSPHSGGYTFGSGTRLTVV.

The table lists this clone with a count of one. This chain connects TRBV5-1 to TRBJ1-2; 9 nucleotides line up with TRBD1. The junction had 7 bases not matched to a gene; V was cut back by 5 bases and J by 5 bases. The CDR3 loop spans 14 amino acids. Germline CDR1 SGHRS, CDR2 YFSETQ. CDR3 sequence reads: CASRTNRGHYGYTF. The CDR3, as DNA: TGCGCCAGCAGAACTAACAGGGGGCATTATGGCTACACCTTC.

The chain couples TRBV28 to TRBJ2-5; 14 nucleotides line up with TRBD2. Germline V gene sequence: CDR1 MDHEN, CDR2 SYDVKM. The trim removed 6 bases at V and 3 bases at J, leaving 15 bases unmatched. CDR3 size: 19 residues. CDR3 amino acids: CASSVRVGLAGVREETQYF. Here the CDR3 DNA reads TGTGCCAGCAGCGTGCGGGTGGGACTAGCGGGAGTTAGGGAAGAGACCCAGTACTTC.

The chain employs TRBV7-2 and TRBJ2-7, with 11 bases identical to TRBD2. The V segment lost 5 bases and the J segment 7 bases; nucleotides outside the gene matches: 10. CDR3 length equals 15 residues. Germline V gene data show CDR1 as SGHTA and CDR2 as FQGNSA. CDR3 in amino acids: CASSQGTSGPLEQYF. The CDR3 DNA is TGTGCCAGCAGCCAAGGGACTAGCGGACCCCTGGAGCAGTACTTC. Variable domain in full (rest from reference TRBV7-2 and TRBJ2-7): GAGVSQSPSNKVTEKGKDVELRCDPISGHTALYWYRQSLGQGLEFLIYFQGNSAPDKSGLPSDRFSAERTGGSVSTLTIQRTQQEDSAVYLCASSQGTSGPLEQYFGPGTRLTVT.

In the case of this clone: The junction differs from germline at one of its ends, possibly a read error. This chain connects TRBV28 to TRBJ2-2; 9 bases align to TRBD2. The CDR3 runs to 15 residues. Germline-derived CDR1 and CDR2 are MDHEN and SYDVKM. The CDR3 spells CASGLTSGNTGELFF. Here the CDR3 DNA reads TGTGCCAGCGGTTTGACTAGCGGGAACACCGGGGAGCTGTTTTTT. The full variable domain, completed using reference TRBV28 and TRBJ2-2, is DVKVTQSSRYLVKRTGEKVFLECVQDMDHENMFWYRQDPGLGLRLIYFSYDVKMKEKGDIPEGYSVSREKKERFSLILESASTNQTSMYLCASGLTSGNTGELFFGEGSRLTVL.

V is TRBV10-3 and J is TRBJ2-7, with 11 bases that match TRBD1. V trimming: 6 bases; J trimming: 5 bases; junction bases outside the gene matches: 6. The CDR3 length is 14 residues. The germline CDR1 and CDR2 sequences are ENHRY and SYGVKD. The CDR3 spells CAIRSDRGRDEQYF. As DNA, the CDR3 is TGTGCCATCAGGTCGGACAGGGGGCGCGACGAGCAGTACTTC.

V usage is TRBV21-1 and J usage is TRBJ2-7; the table calls TRBD2, which could not be checked here. TRBV21-1 constitutes a pseudogene. The CDR3 loop spans 18 amino acids. The CDR3: CASSKGLAGGPGSYEQYF. As DNA, the CDR3 is TGTGCCAGCAGCAAAGGACTAGCGGGAGGGCCTGGGTCCTACGAGCAGTACTTC.

This clone was seen only once. The gene calls are TRBV5-6 and TRBJ2-6; D is ambiguous. The germline V and J ends were trimmed by 2 bases and 0 bases, with 12 bases remaining between them. Germline V gene lookup returns CDR1 SGHDT and CDR2 YYEEEE. The CDR3 totals 17 residues. This chain's CDR3 is CASSFTVSFSGANVLTF. Here the CDR3 DNA reads TGTGCCAGCAGCTTTACAGTTTCTTTCTCTGGGGCCAACGTCCTGACTTTC. The full variable domain, completed using reference TRBV5-6 and TRBJ2-6, is DAGVTQSPTHLIKTRGQQVTLRCSPKSGHDTVSWYQQALGQGPQFIFQYYEEEERQRGNFPDRFSGHQFPNYSSELNVNALLLGDSALYLCASSFTVSFSGANVLTFGAGSRLTVL.

The chain recombines TRBV4-3 with TRBJ2-5; 7 bases map to TRBD2. Looked up from germline, CDR1 is LGHNA and CDR2 is YSLEER. This CDR3 is 19 amino acids long. The J segment lost 1 base and the V segment lost 1 base, leaving 15 bases of the junction unmatched. The CDR3 DNA reads TGCGCCAGCAGCCAAGGCGGTAGCGGGCGGGGATGGAGCCAAGAGACCCAGTACTTC. Protein: CASSQGGSGRGWSQETQYF.

The gene calls are TRBV19 and TRBJ2-3; the D gene is possibly TRBD2 (6 bases). CDR1 LNHDA and CDR2 SQIVND come from the germline V gene (reference sequence). CDR3 length: 15 residues. Trimming removed 3 bases from V and 0 bases from J, with 10 bases in between. This chain's CDR3 is CASSIEGTSTDTQYF. CDR3 nucleotide sequence: TGTGCCAGTAGTATCGAGGGGACTAGCACAGATACGCAGTATTTT.

The chain employs TRBV3-1 (or the pseudogene TRBV3-2) and TRBJ2-3; TRBD2 agrees at 7 bases. Germline assignment: CDR1 LGHDT and CDR2 YNNKEL (reference sequence). The CDR3 runs to 16 residues. J gave up 6 bases and V 0 bases, and 9 bases lay outside the gene matches. Here the CDR3 reads CASSQERQGGWDTQYF. The DNA for the CDR3 is TGTGCCAGCAGCCAAGAAAGGCAGGGAGGGTGGGATACGCAGTATTTT.

The chain recombines TRBV29-1 with TRBJ2-5; the match to TRBD2 covers 9 bases. The CDR3 length is 12 residues. The trim removed 7 bases at V and 7 bases at J, leaving 7 bases unmatched. Germline CDR1 reads SQVTM; CDR2 reads ANQGSEA. DNA for the CDR3: TGCAGCGCATCGGGACTAGCTGCGACCCAGTACTTC. Protein sequence: CSASGLAATQYF.